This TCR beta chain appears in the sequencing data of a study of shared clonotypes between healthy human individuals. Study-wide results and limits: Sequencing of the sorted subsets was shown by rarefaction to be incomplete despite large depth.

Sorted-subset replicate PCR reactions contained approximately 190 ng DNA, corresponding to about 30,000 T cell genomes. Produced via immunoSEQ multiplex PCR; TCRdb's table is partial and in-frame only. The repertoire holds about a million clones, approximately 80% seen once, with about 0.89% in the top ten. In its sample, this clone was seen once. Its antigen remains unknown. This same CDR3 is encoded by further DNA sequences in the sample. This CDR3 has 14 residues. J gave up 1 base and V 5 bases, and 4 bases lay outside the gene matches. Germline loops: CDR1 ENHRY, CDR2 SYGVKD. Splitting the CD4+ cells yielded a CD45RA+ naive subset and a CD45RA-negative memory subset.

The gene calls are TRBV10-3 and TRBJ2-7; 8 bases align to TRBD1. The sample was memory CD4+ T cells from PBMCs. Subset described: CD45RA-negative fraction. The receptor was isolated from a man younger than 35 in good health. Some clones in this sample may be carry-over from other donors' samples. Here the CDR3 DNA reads TGTGCCATCAGTAAGGACAGGGAATCCTACGAGCAGTACTTC. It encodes CAISKDRESYEQYF.